This T cell receptor (beta chain) comes out of a study of vaccination and CD4 T cells after COVID-19. Study-wide context: Collection of post-vaccine samples followed dose two by a median about 72 days, spanning a range of 14 to 241. A CEFX pool, an HIV-1 Nef pool, or no peptide went to control cultures.

Sequenced with the Oncomine TCR Beta short-read assay was DNA taken from cultured CD4+ T cells. TCRdb re-called the PCR reads with MiXCR, one entry per CDR3 protein. The table has under 6,000 distinct CDR3 sequences, 35% to 50% seen once. The germline V gene has CDR1 ENHRY and CDR2 SYGVKD. V shed 2 bases and J shed 9 bases, with 11 bases lying between them. The CDR3 totals 13 residues. With regard to this clonotype: Its antigen is still unknown.

Treatment indicated: approximately nine-day PBMC culture with coronavirus spike peptide pools or control peptides (ViraFEST assay). Antigen-specific T cell expansion with peptide pools preceded TCR sequencing in the ViraFEST approach. The chain couples TRBV10-3 to TRBJ2-1; no clear D. This sequence originates from a human donor who had recovered from COVID-19. Sequencing was carried out using CD4+ T cells from blood, cultured in vitro. The CDR3 loop reads CAISERDRLEQFF. CDR3 DNA sequence: TGTGCCATCAGTGAGCGTGATCGTCTTGAGCAGTTCTTC.